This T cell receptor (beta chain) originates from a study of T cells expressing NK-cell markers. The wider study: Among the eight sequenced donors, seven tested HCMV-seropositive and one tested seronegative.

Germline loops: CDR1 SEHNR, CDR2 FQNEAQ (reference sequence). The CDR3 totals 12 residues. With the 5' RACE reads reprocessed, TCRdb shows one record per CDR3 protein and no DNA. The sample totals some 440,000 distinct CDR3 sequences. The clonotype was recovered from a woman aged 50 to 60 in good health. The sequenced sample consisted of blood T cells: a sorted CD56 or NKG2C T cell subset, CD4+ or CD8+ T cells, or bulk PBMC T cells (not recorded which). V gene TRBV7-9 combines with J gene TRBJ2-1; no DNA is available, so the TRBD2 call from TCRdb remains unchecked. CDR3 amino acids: CASSLAAERQFF.